This T cell receptor beta chain was profiled in a study of identical twins. All of the donors were Caucasians in good health. Notes on the study in general: For out-of-frame beta sequences, excess twin sharing was weaker.

The CDR3 has 14 residues. Germline CDR1 is LNHNV and CDR2 is YYDKDF (reference sequence). V shed 4 bases and J shed 0 bases, with 9 bases lying between them. TCRdb re-derived calls from the 5' RACE reads in MiXCR, one entry per CDR3 protein. This sample has about 240,000 distinct CDR3 sequences, with 6% to 8.5% found just once. In its sample, this clonotype was seen many times. What it binds is unknown. These data were also reused for a study on yellow fever vaccine responses in identical twins.

The chain employs TRBV15 and TRBJ2-5; a possible D gene is TRBD1 (6 bases). The sequenced sample was CD8+ T cells sorted from blood. The clonotype was recovered from a woman between 18 and 29 years old in good health. The DNA of the CDR3 is TGTGCCACCAGCAACCGGGACAACCAAGAGACCCAGTACTTC. Translated: CATSNRDNQETQYF.